This T cell receptor beta chain is drawn from a study of cytomegalovirus exposure and HLA in healthy donors. Study-level background: T cells numbering about 179 million yielded approximately 120 million unique TCR beta sequences in an earlier analysis. Overall study findings and caveats: Presence/absence analyses supposed approximately even sequencing depth among donors. There were three CMV-associated chains whose specificity for CMV antigens was confirmed in vitro.

Trimming took 4 bases from V and 5 from J; bases not matched to a gene: 12. The CDR3 has 15 residues. The germline CDR1 and CDR2 sequences are SGHRS and YFSETQ. The primer mix had 60 Vbeta and 13 Jbeta primers. Original processing methods: Roughly 10 million shared chains were among 65 million to 85 million unique TCR beta chains counted in a later analysis. Sequencing was performed with immunoSEQ multiplex PCR; in TCRdb, only in-frame clones are kept and a portion is missing. The D gene and trimming were derived from the DNA, and the V and J assignments and clone size from that table. Among about 100,000 clones listed, over 70% were seen once. As for this clone: Its antigen is as yet unknown.

This chain joins TRBV5-1 and TRBJ2-7; 7 positions match TRBD2. The TCR originated in a man aged 25 to 40 in good health and CMV-seronegative. Sequencing was carried out using PBMCs. CDR3 in amino acids: CASSVTGGEGHEQYF. For the CDR3, the DNA is TGCGCCAGCAGCGTGACGGGGGGAGAAGGCCACGAGCAGTACTTC.